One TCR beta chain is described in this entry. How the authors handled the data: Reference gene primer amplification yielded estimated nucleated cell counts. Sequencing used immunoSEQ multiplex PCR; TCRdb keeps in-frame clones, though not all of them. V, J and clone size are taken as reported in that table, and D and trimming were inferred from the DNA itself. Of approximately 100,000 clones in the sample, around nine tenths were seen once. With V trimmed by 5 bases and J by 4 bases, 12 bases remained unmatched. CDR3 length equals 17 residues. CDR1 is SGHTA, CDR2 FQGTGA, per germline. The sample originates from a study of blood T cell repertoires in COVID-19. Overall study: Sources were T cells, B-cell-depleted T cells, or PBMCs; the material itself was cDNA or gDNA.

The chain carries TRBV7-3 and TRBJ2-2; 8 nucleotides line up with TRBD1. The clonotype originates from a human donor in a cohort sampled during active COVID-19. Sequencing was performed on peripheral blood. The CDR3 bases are TGTGCCAGCAGCCCCACCGCCAGGGGGCAAAGCACCGGGGAGCTGTTTTTT. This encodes CASSPTARGQSTGELFF. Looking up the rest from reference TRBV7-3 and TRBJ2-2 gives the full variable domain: GAGVSQTPSNKVTEKGKYVELRCDPISGHTALYWYRQSLGQGPEFLIYFQGTGAADDSGLPNDRFFAVRPEGSVSTLKIQRTERGDSAVYLCASSPTARGQSTGELFFGEGSRLTVL.